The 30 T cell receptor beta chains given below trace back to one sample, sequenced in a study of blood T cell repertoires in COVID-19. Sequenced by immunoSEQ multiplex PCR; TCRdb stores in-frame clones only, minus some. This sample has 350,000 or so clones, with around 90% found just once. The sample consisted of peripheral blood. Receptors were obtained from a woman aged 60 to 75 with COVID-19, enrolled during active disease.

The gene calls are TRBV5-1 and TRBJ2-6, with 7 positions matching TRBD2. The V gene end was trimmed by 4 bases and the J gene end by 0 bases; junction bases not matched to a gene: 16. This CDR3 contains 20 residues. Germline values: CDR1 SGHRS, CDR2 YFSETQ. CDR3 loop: CASSPPGRGGGNSGANVLTF. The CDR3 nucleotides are TGCGCCAGCAGCCCCCCGGGGAGGGGCGGGGGAAACTCTGGGGCCAACGTCCTGACTTTC.

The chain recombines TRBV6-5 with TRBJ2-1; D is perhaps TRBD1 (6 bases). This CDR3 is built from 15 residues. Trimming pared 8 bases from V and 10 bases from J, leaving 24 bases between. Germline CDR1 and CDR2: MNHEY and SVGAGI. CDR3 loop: CASLQRNVRGVEQFF. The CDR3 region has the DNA TGTGCCAGCCTACAGAGAAACGTCAGGGGTGTAGAGCAGTTCTTC.

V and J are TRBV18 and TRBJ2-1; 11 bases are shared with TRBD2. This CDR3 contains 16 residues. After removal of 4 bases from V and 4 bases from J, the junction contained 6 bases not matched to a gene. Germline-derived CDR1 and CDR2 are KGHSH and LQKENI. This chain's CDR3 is CASSLPGLAEYNEQFF. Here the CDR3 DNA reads TGTGCCAGCTCACTACCGGGACTAGCGGAGTACAATGAGCAGTTCTTC.

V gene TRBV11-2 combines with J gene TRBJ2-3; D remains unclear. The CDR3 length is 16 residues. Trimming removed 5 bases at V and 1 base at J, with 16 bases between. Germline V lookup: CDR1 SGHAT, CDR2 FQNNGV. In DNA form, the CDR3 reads TGTGCCAGCAGCCCCCGGGTCACCTGGGGCACAGATACGCAGTATTTT. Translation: CASSPRVTWGTDTQYF.

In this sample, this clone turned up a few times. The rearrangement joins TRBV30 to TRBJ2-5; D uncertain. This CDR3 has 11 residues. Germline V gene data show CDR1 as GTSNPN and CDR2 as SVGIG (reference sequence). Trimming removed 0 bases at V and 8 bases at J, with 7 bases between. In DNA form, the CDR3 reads TGTGCCTGGAGTGTAAGAGGAACCCAGTACTTC. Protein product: CAWSVRGTQYF.

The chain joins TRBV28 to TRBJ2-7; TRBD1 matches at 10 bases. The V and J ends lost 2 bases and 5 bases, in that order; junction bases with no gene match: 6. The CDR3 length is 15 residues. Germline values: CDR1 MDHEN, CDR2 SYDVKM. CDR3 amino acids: CASSLPRDRGHEQYF. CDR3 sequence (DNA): TGTGCCAGCAGTTTACCACGGGACAGGGGCCACGAGCAGTACTTC.

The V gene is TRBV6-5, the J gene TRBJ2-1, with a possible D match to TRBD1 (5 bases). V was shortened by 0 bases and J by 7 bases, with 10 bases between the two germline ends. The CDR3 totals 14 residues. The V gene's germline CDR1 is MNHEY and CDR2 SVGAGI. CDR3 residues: CASSYSGAGNEQFF. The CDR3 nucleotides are TGTGCCAGCAGTTACTCAGGGGCAGGTAATGAGCAGTTCTTC.

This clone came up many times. CDR3 amino acids: CATQGRDTDTQYF. The CDR3 DNA follows: TGTGCCACCCAGGGGCGCGACACAGATACGCAGTATTTT. The chain is built from TRBV6-5 and TRBJ2-3; D possibly corresponds to TRBD1 (6 bases). The CDR3 length is 13 residues. Germline lookup yields CDR1 MNHEY and CDR2 SVGAGI. With 10 bases removed from V and 2 bases from J, the gap between germline ends came to 13 bases.

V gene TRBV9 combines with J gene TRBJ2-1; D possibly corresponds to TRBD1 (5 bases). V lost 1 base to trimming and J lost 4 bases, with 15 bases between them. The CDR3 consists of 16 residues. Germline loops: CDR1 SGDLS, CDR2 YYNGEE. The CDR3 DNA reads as TGTGCCAGCAGCGTAATGGGGCGCACTGATTACAATGAGCAGTTCTTC. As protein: CASSVMGRTDYNEQFF.

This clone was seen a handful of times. CDR3 region: CASSRGLALGITDTQYF. CDR3 sequence (DNA): TGTGCCAGTAGTAGGGGACTAGCGCTGGGGATCACAGATACGCAGTATTTT. This chain uses TRBV19 with TRBJ2-3, with 10 bases identical to TRBD2. CDR1 and CDR2 (germline): LNHDA, SQIVND (reference sequence). The V and J ends lost 4 bases and 2 bases, in that order; junction bases with no gene match: 9. The CDR3 has 17 amino acids.

DNA for the CDR3: TGTGCCAGCAGTGAAGTTCTAGAGCAGTATTTT. Protein sequence: CASSEVLEQYF. The rearrangement links TRBV2 to TRBJ2-3; D gene uncertain. This CDR3 is 11 amino acids long. Deletions cut 1 base from V and 11 bases from J, with 7 bases between. From germline, CDR1 is SNHLY and CDR2 FYNNEI.

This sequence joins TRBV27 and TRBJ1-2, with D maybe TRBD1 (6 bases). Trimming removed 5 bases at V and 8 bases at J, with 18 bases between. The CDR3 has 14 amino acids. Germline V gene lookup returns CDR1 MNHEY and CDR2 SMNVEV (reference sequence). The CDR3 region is CASSEQGRLRGYTF. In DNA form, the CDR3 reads TGTGCCAGCAGTGAACAGGGACGTTTACGGGGCTACACCTTC.

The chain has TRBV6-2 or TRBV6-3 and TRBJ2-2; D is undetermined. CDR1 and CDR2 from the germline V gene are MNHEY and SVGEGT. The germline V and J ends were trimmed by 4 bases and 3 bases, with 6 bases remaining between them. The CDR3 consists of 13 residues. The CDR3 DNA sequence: TGTGCCAGCAGTTGGGCGTACACCGGGGAGCTGTTTTTT. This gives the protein CASSWAYTGELFF.

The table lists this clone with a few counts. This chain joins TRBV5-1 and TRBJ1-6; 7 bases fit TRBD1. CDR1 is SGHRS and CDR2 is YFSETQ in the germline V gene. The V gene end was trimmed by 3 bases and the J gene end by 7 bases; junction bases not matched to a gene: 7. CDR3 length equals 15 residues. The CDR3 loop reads CASSYRGDGNSPLHF. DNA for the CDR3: TGCGCCAGCAGCTACAGGGGAGATGGGAATTCACCCCTCCACTTT.

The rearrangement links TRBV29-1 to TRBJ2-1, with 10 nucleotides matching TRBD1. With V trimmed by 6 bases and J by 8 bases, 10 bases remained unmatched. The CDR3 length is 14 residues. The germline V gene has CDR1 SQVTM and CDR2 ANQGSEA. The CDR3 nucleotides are TGCAGCGTGGGCGGGACAGGGGTTTCGGATGAGCAGTTCTTC. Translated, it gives CSVGGTGVSDEQFF.

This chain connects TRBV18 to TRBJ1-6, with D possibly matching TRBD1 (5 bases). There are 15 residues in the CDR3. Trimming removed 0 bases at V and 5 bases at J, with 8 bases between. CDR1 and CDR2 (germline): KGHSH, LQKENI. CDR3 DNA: TGTGCCAGCTCACCACCGTTAGGGGATAATTCACCCCTCCACTTT. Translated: CASSPPLGDNSPLHF.

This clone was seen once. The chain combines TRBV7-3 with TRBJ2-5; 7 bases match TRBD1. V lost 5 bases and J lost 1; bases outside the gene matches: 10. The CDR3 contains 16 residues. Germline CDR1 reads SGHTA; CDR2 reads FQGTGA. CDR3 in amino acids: CASSLNAGTVQETQYF. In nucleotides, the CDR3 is TGTGCCAGCAGCCTGAATGCCGGGACAGTCCAAGAGACCCAGTACTTC.

The CDR3 loop reads CAWSSGGANEKLFF. CDR3 sequence (DNA): TGTGCCTGGAGTTCCGGGGGGGCTAATGAAAAACTGTTTTTT. This chain connects TRBV30 to TRBJ1-4; possibly TRBD1 for D (5 bases). In germline, CDR1 is GTSNPN, CDR2 SVGIG (reference sequence). The germline V and J ends were trimmed by 2 bases and 3 bases, with 10 bases remaining between them. This CDR3 is 14 amino acids long.

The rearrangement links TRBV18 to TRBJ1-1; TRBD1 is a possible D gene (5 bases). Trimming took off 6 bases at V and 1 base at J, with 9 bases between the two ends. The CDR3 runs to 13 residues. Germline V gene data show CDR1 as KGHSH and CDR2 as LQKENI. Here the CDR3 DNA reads TGTGCCAGCTCGGCTAGGGGGAACACTGAAGCTTTCTTT. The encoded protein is CASSARGNTEAFF.

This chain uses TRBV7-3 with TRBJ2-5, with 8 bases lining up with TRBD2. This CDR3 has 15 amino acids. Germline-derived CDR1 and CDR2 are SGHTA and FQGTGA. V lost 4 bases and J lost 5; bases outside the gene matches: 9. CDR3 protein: CASSSLAGLRETQYF. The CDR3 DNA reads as TGTGCCAGCAGCTCCTTAGCGGGGCTCCGGGAGACCCAGTACTTC.

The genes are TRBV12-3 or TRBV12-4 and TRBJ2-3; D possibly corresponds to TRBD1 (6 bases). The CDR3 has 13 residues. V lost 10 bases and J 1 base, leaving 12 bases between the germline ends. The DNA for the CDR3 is TGTGCCACCAAACGACAGGGCACAGATACGCAGTATTTT. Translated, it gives CATKRQGTDTQYF.

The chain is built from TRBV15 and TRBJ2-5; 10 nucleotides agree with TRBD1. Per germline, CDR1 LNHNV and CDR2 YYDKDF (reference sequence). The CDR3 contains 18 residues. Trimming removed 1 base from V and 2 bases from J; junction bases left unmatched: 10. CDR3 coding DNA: TGTGCCACCAGCAGAGGATACGGACAGGGGGAAGGGCAAGAGACCCAGTACTTC. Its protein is CATSRGYGQGEGQETQYF.

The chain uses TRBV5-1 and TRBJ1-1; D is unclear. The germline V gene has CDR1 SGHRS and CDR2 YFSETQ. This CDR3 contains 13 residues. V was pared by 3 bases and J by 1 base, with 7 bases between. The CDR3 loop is CASSWLRNTEAFF. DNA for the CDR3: TGCGCCAGCAGCTGGTTGAGGAACACTGAAGCTTTCTTT.

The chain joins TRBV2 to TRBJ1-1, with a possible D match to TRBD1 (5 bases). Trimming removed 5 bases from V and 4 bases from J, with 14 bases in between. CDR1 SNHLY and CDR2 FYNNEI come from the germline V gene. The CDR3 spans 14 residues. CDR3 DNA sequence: TGTGCCAGCAGTTTCCAGGGCGGTGGCACTGAAGCTTTCTTT. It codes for CASSFQGGGTEAFF. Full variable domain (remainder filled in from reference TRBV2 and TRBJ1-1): EPEVTQTPSHQVTQMGQEVILRCVPISNHLYFYWYRQILGQKVEFLVSFYNNEISEKSEIFDDQFSVERPDGSNFTLKIRSTKLEDSAMYFCASSFQGGGTEAFFGQGTRLTVV.

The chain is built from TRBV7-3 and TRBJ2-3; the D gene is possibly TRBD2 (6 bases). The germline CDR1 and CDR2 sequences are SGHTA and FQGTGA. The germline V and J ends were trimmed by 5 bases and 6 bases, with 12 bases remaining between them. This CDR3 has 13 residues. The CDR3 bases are TGTGCCAGCAGCCCGGGACTCCGTGATACGCAGTATTTT. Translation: CASSPGLRDTQYF.

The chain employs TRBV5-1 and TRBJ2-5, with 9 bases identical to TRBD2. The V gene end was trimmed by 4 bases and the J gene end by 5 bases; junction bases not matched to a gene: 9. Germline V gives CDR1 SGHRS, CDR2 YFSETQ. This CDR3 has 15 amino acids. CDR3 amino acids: CASSLSGLAEETQYF. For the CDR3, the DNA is TGCGCCAGCAGCCTGTCGGGACTAGCAGAGGAGACCCAGTACTTC. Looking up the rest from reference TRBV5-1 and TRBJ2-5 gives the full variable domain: KAGVTQTPRYLIKTRGQQVTLSCSPISGHRSVSWYQQTPGQGLQFLFEYFSETQRNKGNFPGRFSGRQFSNSRSEMNVSTLELGDSALYLCASSLSGLAEETQYFGPGTRLLVL.

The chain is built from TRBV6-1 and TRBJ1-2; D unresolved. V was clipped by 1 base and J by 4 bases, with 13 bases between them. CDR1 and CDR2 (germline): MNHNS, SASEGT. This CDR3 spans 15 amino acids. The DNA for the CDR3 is TGTGCCAGCAGTGAAGATCGGCCAGGCAGCTATGGCTACACCTTC. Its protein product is CASSEDRPGSYGYTF.

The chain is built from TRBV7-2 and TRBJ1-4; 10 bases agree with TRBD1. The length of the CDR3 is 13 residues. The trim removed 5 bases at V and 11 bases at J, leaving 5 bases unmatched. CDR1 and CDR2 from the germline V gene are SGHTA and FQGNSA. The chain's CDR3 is CASSGTGVLKLFF. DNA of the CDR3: TGTGCCAGCAGCGGGACAGGGGTCTTGAAACTGTTTTTT.

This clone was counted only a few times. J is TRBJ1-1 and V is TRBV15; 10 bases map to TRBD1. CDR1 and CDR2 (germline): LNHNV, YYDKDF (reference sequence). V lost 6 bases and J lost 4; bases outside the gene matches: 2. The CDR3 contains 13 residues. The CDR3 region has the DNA TGTGCCACCAGGGGGGACAGGGGCACTGAAGCTTTCTTT. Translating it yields CATRGDRGTEAFF.

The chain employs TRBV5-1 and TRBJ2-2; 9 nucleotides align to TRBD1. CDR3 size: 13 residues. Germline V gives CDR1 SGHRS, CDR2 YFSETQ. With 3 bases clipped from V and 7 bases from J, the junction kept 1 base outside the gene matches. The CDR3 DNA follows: TGCGCCAGCAGCTGGACAGGGGACGGGGAGCTGTTTTTT. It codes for CASSWTGDGELFF. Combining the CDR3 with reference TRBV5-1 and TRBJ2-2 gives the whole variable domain KAGVTQTPRYLIKTRGQQVTLSCSPISGHRSVSWYQQTPGQGLQFLFEYFSETQRNKGNFPGRFSGRQFSNSRSEMNVSTLELGDSALYLCASSWTGDGELFFGEGSRLTVL.